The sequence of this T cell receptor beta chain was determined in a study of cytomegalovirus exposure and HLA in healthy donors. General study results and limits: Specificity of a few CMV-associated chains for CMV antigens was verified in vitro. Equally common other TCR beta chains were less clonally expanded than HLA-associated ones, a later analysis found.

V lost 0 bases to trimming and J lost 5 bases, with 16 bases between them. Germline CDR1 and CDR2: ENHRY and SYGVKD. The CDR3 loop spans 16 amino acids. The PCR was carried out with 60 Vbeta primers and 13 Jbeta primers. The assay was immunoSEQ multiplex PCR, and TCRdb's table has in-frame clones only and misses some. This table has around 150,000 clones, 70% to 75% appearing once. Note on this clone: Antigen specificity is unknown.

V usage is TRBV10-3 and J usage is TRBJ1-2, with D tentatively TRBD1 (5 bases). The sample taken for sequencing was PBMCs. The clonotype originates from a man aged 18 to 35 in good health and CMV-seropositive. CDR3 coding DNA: TGTGCCATCAGTGAGTCGGAGGGAACAGGTAGATATGGCTACACCTTC. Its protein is CAISESEGTGRYGYTF.